This T cell receptor beta chain was found in a study of blood T cells in healthy people across ages. CDR3 length: 12 amino acids. Germline V gene sequence: CDR1 MNHEY, CDR2 SMNVEV (reference sequence). Between the trimmed V and J ends, which lost 0 bases and 12 bases, there was a span of 9 bases. This clonotype was detected a few times. Primers used in a second PCR of about 6 to 11 cycles were a sample-barcoded 5' primer and a J-beta primer mix. TCRdb ran MiXCR on the 5' RACE reads and lists one entry per CDR3 protein. The sample shows 1.8 million or so distinct CDR3 sequences, about two fifths of them seen only once.

This sequence joins TRBV27 and TRBJ2-1; the D gene could be TRBD1 or TRBD2 (5 bases each). Input material: blood. This clonotype was obtained from a human donor in good health. CDR3 DNA sequence: TGTGCCAGCAGTTTATCGTCGGGGCTGCAGTTCTTC. Protein: CASSLSSGLQFF.